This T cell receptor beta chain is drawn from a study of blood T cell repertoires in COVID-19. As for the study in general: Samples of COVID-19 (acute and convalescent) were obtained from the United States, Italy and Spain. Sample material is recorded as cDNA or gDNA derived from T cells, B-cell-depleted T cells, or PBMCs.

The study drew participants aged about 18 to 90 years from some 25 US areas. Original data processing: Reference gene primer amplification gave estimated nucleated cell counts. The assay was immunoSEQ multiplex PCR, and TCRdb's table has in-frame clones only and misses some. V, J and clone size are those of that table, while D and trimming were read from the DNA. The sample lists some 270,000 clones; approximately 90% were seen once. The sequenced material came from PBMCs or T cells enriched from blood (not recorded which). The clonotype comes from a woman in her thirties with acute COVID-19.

CDR3 DNA: TGTGCCAGCAGTGAACCGCACCCCTTGCTAGCGGGAGGTGAATACGAGCAGTACTTC. Protein: CASSEPHPLLAGGEYEQYF. The chain joins TRBV2 to TRBJ2-7; 11 positions match TRBD2. This CDR3 contains 19 residues. Germline-derived CDR1 and CDR2 are SNHLY and FYNNEI. With V trimmed by 2 bases and J by 4 bases, 16 bases remained unmatched.